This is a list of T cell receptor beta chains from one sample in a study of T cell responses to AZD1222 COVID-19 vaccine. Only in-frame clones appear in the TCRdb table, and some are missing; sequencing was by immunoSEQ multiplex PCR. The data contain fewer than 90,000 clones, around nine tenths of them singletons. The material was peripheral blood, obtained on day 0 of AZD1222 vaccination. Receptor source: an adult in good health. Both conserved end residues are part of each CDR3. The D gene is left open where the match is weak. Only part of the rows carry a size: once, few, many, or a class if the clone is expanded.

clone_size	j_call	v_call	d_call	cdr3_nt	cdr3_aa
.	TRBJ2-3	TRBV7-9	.	TGTGCCAGCAGCCAAAGTGCTGGGGATACGCAGTATTTT	CASSQSAGDTQYF
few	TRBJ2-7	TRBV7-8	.	TGTGCCAGCAGCCTCGGACAAGGGGTGCACGAGCAGTACTTC	CASSLGQGVHEQYF
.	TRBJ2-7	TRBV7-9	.	TGTGCCAGCAGCAAACACAGGGGTAGCGGGCGGATCTCCTACGAGCAGTACTTC	CASSKHRGSGRISYEQYF
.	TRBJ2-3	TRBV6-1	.	TGTGCCAGCAGTGATACATTAGATACGCAGTATTTT	CASSDTLDTQYF
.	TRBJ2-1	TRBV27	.	TGTGCCAGCAGTTTTAGGGGGGTCAATGAGCAGTTCTTC	CASSFRGVNEQFF
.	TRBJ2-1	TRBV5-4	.	TGTGCCAGCAGCTTGGGAGGTGCGGGGTATGGCGAGCAGTTCTTC	CASSLGGAGYGEQFF
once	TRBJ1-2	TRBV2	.	TGTGCCAGCAGTGGGGACTTGTACTATGGCTACACCTTC	CASSGDLYYGYTF
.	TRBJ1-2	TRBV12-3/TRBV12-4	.	TGTGCCAGCAGCTTGACAGGTTACGGCTACACCTTC	CASSLTGYGYTF
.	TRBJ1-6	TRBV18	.	TGTGCCAGCTCACTTTATGAGGCGAGCTCCTATAATTCACCCCTCCACTTT	CASSLYEASSYNSPLHF
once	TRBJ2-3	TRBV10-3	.	TGTGCCATCAGCAACCGGGAAACAGATACGCAGTATTTT	CAISNRETDTQYF
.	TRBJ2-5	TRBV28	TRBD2	TGTGCCAGCAGAGGACTAGCCCAAGAGACCCAGTACTTC	CASRGLAQETQYF
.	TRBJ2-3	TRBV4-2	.	TGTGCCAGCAGCCAAGCCCCCGGGGGCCGCACAGATACGCAGTATTTT	CASSQAPGGRTDTQYF
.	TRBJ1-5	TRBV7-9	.	TGTGCCAGCAGCTTAGGGACCGAGAGACCAATTATTTTT	CASSLGTERPIIF
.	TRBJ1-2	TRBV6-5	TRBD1	TGTGCCAGCAGAAGGACAGGGGGCGCTGACTATGGCTACACCTTC	CASRRTGGADYGYTF
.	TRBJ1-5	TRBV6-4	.	TGTGCCAGCAGTGAGGGTTCCAATCAGCCCCAGCATTTT	CASSEGSNQPQHF
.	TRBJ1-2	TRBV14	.	TGTGCCAGCAGCCCCCGTGGGACCCCGCTGAGGGGCTACACCTTC	CASSPRGTPLRGYTF
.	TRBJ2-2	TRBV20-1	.	TGCAGTGCTAGTTCTCGGGGGCACGGCGGGACCGGGGAGCTGTTTTTT	CSASSRGHGGTGELFF
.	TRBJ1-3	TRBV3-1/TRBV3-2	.	TGTGCCAGCAGCCTCCTGGGGGGAAACACCATATATTTT	CASSLLGGNTIYF
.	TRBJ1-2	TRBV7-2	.	TGTGCCAGCAGCTCGGACGCAGGGTTCTATGGCTACACCTTC	CASSSDAGFYGYTF
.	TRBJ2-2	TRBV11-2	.	TGTGCCAGCGACCGGGACGGACTATTCACCGGGGAGCTGTTTTTT	CASDRDGLFTGELFF
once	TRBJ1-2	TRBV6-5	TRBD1	TGTGCCAGCAGGGGGGACAGGGGGAACTATGGCTACACCTTC	CASRGDRGNYGYTF
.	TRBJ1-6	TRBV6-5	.	TGTGCCAGCCTAAATACAGGGAATTCACCCCTCCACTTT	CASLNTGNSPLHF
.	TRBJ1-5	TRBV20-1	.	TGCAGTGCTAGTAACATAGGGCAGCCCCAGCATTTT	CSASNIGQPQHF
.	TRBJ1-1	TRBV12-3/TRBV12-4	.	TGTGCCAGCAGTTTGGGCCCGAACACTGAAGCTTTCTTT	CASSLGPNTEAFF
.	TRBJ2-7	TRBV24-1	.	TGTGCCACCAGTGATCCGGGAATCTCCTACGAGCAGTACTTC	CATSDPGISYEQYF
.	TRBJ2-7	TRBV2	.	TGTGCCAGCAACCGGGACCGCTACGAGCAGTACTTC	CASNRDRYEQYF
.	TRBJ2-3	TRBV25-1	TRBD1	TGTGCCAGCAGTTCGGGGACAGGGCCAGATACGCAGTATTTT	CASSSGTGPDTQYF
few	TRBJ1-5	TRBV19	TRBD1	TGTGCCAGTAGCCCAGGGGCAGGGGGCAGCAATCAGCCCCAGCATTTT	CASSPGAGGSNQPQHF
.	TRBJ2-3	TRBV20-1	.	TGCAGTGCTAGTTGGCAGGACACAGATACGCAGTATTTT	CSASWQDTDTQYF
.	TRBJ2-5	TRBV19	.	TGTGCCAGTAGTATGGAGTACCAAGAGACCCAGTACTTC	CASSMEYQETQYF
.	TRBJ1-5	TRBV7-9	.	TGTGCCAGCAGCTTAGACCGGGGCGATCAGCCCCAGCATTTT	CASSLDRGDQPQHF
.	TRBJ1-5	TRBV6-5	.	TGTGCCAGCAGTTCCGAGACCCGTCAGCCCCAGCATTTT	CASSSETRQPQHF
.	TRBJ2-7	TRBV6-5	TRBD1	TGTGCCACTTTACAGGGGCACGAGCAGTACTTC	CATLQGHEQYF
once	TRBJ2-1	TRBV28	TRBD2	TGTGCCAGCAGTCAAAGCGGGAGGGCCATACTAAGTAGCCATGAGCAGTTCTTC	CASSQSGRAILSSHEQFF
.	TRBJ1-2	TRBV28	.	TGTGCCAGCAGTCCCCGATACGAGGCGGGGGAAGGCTACACCTTC	CASSPRYEAGEGYTF
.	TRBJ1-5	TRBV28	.	TGTGCCAGCAGTGGAGGCGGCCTCAATCAGCCCCAGCATTTT	CASSGGGLNQPQHF
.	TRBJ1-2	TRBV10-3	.	TGTGCCATCAGCGCCGCGGACAGTAATAGTGGGTACACCTTC	CAISAADSNSGYTF
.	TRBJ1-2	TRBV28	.	TGTGCCAGCAGTCCCAGGGGTCGCTATGGCTACACCTTC	CASSPRGRYGYTF
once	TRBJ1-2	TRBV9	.	TGTGCCAGCAGCGACAGTTTTATTGGCTACACCTTC	CASSDSFIGYTF
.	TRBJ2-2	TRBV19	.	TGTGCCAGTAGTATCTTAATATTTGCCGGGGGTGGGCGGAACACCGGGGAGCTGTTTTTT	CASSILIFAGGGRNTGELFF
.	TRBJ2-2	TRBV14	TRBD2	TGTGCCAGCAGCCAACTGGGACTAGGCACCGGGGAGCTGTTTTTT	CASSQLGLGTGELFF
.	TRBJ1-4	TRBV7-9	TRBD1	TGTGCCAGCAGCTTAGACCGGAGGACAGGACTGGGAAAACTGTTTTTT	CASSLDRRTGLGKLFF